The 31 T cell receptor beta chains below all came from one sample that was sequenced in a study of T cell repertoires in cytomegalovirus infection (dated by TCRdb to the late 2010s). The treatment or condition label for this specimen denotes: in vitro stimulation with specific CMV peptide epitopes to enrich CMV-specific T cells. Their cognate antigens are unknown. TCRdb shows the sequencer as Illumina HiSeq 1500. The raw public data were reprocessed by TCRdb itself: fastp quality trimming at Q25, MiXCR clonotype calling, in-frame beta chains only. Identical CDR3 proteins give one entry, which carries the most common genes and DNA. Here the sample has roughly 700,000 distinct CDR3 sequences; around a third occur a single time. The ten largest make up over 15% of the sample. This sample comprised cultured PBMCs, obtained from culture after CMV antigen stimulation. The receptor source for this set is a human donor in good health (CMV status not recorded). Some clones in this sample may be carry-over from other donors' samples.

The gene calls are TRBV7-2 and TRBJ2-3, with a tentative D call TRBD1 (6 bases). V shed 11 bases and J shed 3 bases, with 15 bases lying between them. The germline V gene has CDR1 SGHTA and CDR2 FQGNSA. This CDR3 contains 13 residues. The CDR3 sequence is CAGRGGLTDTQYF. The CDR3 DNA reads as TGTGCCGGGCGAGGGGGTTTGACAGATACGCAGTATTTT.

The table lists this clonotype with many counts. This chain links TRBV7-2 with TRBJ2-7; no clear D gene. Germline CDR1 is SGHTA and CDR2 is FQGNSA. This CDR3 has 14 amino acids. The V end lost 1 base, the J end lost 2 bases, and 9 bases lay between the germline ends. The CDR3 region is CASSLVGQTYEQYF. The CDR3 region has the DNA TGTGCCAGCAGCTTAGTCGGTCAAACCTACGAGCAGTACTTC.

CDR3: CASSQQARLVKPQHF. The CDR3 DNA reads TGTGCCAGCAGCCAACAAGCACGCCTGGTTAAGCCCCAGCATTTT. The chain joins TRBV14 to TRBJ1-5, with D uncertain. CDR3 length: 15 amino acids. CDR1 is SGHDN and CDR2 is FVKESK in the germline V gene. Trimming left V 2 bases short and J 8 bases short, with 16 bases between. The full variable domain, with the rest looked up from reference TRBV14 and TRBJ1-5, is EAGVTQFPSHSVIEKGQTVTLRCDPISGHDNLYWYRRVMGKEIKFLLHFVKESKQDESGMPNNRFLAERTGGTYSTLKVQPAELEDSGVYFCASSQQARLVKPQHFGDGTRLSIL.

Of note for this clonotype: A single base separates this from a much larger clone, so it may be a read error. This chain joins TRBV15 and TRBJ2-2; 10 bases match TRBD2. This CDR3 contains 14 residues. Germline assignment: CDR1 LNHNV and CDR2 YYDKDF (reference sequence). The trim removed 3 bases at V and 5 bases at J, leaving 0 bases unmatched. CDR3 DNA sequence: TGTGCCACCAGCAGGACTAGCGGGACCGGGGAGCTGTTTTTT. This sequence encodes CATSRTSGTGELFF.

The rearrangement joins TRBV6-1 to TRBJ1-1; D remains ambiguous. V was pared by 7 bases and J by 1 base, with 19 bases between. Germline V gene sequence: CDR1 MNHNS, CDR2 SASEGT. The CDR3 covers 16 residues. The chain's CDR3 is CASTDPGFGGNTEAFF. The CDR3 DNA follows: TGTGCCAGCACCGATCCGGGTTTTGGAGGGAACACTGAAGCTTTCTTT.

There are a few counts of this clonotype. The chain is built from TRBV7-6 and TRBJ2-1; D is ambiguous. Looked up from germline, CDR1 is SGHVS and CDR2 is FNYEAQ. There are 13 residues in the CDR3. The V end was cut by 3 bases, the J end by 6 bases, with 9 bases between. CDR3 in amino acids: CASSLVWGNEQFF. CDR3 DNA: TGTGCCAGCAGCTTGGTTTGGGGCAATGAGCAGTTCTTC.

The gene calls are TRBV29-1 and TRBJ2-1; 8 nucleotides line up with TRBD2. The CDR3 length is 14 residues. CDR1 is SQVTM and CDR2 is ANQGSEA in the germline V gene. J lost 9 bases, V lost 7 bases, and 14 bases had no gene match. The CDR3 protein is CSGNDGSGLVEQFF. The CDR3 bases are TGCAGCGGGAATGACGGTTCGGGACTAGTTGAGCAGTTCTTC.

This clonotype showed up many times. V usage is TRBV7-2 and J usage is TRBJ2-3; maybe TRBD1 (6 bases). This CDR3 contains 14 residues. Germline values: CDR1 SGHTA, CDR2 FQGNSA. Trimming took off 7 bases at V and 0 bases at J, with 11 bases between the two ends. CDR3: CASKLGASTDTQYF. For the CDR3, the DNA is TGTGCCAGCAAGTTGGGGGCGAGCACAGATACGCAGTATTTT.

This clonotype has just a few counts. The chain uses TRBV10-3 and TRBJ1-1, with D hard to call. The CDR3 loop spans 14 amino acids. CDR1 is ENHRY, CDR2 SYGVKD, per germline. The germline V and J ends were trimmed by 0 bases and 5 bases, with 10 bases remaining between them. CDR3 sequence: CAISESTVSTEAFF. The CDR3 coding sequence is TGTGCCATCAGTGAGTCGACGGTATCTACTGAAGCTTTCTTT.

J is TRBJ1-2 and V is TRBV2, with D unresolved. The CDR3 extends over 11 amino acids. With 8 bases removed from V and 6 bases from J, the gap between germline ends came to 10 bases. CDR1 and CDR2 (germline): SNHLY, FYNNEI. In nucleotides, the CDR3 is TGTGCCAGCGAGGCAACAGATGGCTACACCTTC. Protein sequence: CASEATDGYTF.

CDR3 region: CSGGGLRNEQFF. CDR3 DNA: TGCAGTGGCGGGGGGCTACGCAATGAGCAGTTCTTC. V gene TRBV20-1 combines with J gene TRBJ2-1; 8 bases fit TRBD2. Germline V lookup: CDR1 DFQATT, CDR2 SNEGSKA (reference sequence). Trimming at V came to 7 bases and at J to 6 bases, leaving 5 bases not matched to a gene. CDR3 length: 12 residues.

This clonotype was counted a few times. The chain is built from TRBV5-5 and TRBJ2-3; 8 bases align to TRBD2. Germline V gene lookup returns CDR1 SGHKS and CDR2 YYEKEE (reference sequence). V lost 4 bases to trimming and J lost 4 bases; unmatched junction nucleotides: 11. This CDR3 has 16 amino acids. The CDR3 loop reads CASSGWFSGSADTQYF. The CDR3 nucleotides are TGTGCCAGCAGCGGGTGGTTCAGCGGGAGTGCAGATACGCAGTATTTT.

A few counts support this clonotype. J is TRBJ2-7 and V is TRBV5-6; D unresolved. Per germline, CDR1 SGHDT and CDR2 YYEEEE. This CDR3 is built from 11 residues. The V gene lost 2 bases and the J gene lost 7 bases, with 7 bases spanning the gap. The CDR3 region is CASSFYDEQYF. The CDR3 bases are TGTGCCAGCAGCTTTTACGATGAGCAGTACTTC.

This clonotype was seen more than once but under ten times. This rearrangement joins TRBV7-9 to TRBJ2-7; a weak D match, TRBD1 (7 bases). This CDR3 has 14 residues. Germline loops: CDR1 SEHNR, CDR2 FQNEAQ (reference sequence). The V end was cut by 5 bases, the J end by 2 bases, with 13 bases between. As DNA, the CDR3 is TGTGCCAGCAGCCCAGGGGGACTTACCTACGAGCAGTACTTC. Its protein is CASSPGGLTYEQYF.

This clonotype was recorded at least ten times. The rearrangement links TRBV12-3 or TRBV12-4 to TRBJ2-7; D possibly uses TRBD1 or TRBD2 (5 bases each). CDR3 length equals 13 residues. Trimming took off 6 bases at V and 5 bases at J, with 14 bases between the two ends. This CDR3 is CASRGTMGDEQYF. Here the CDR3 DNA reads TGTGCCAGCAGAGGAACAATGGGGGACGAGCAGTACTTC.

This clonotype has only a few counts. The J gene is TRBJ1-1, the V gene TRBV12-3 or TRBV12-4, with unresolved D. This CDR3 has 13 residues. Between the trimmed V and J ends, which lost 3 bases and 7 bases, there was a span of 12 bases. The CDR3: CASSFVGQDEAFF. For the CDR3, the DNA is TGTGCCAGCAGTTTTGTTGGGCAGGATGAAGCTTTCTTT.

This clonotype was seen more than once but under ten times. The gene calls are TRBV6-1 and TRBJ1-6; D call uncertain. Trimming took 2 bases from V and 9 from J, leaving 8 bases between them. This CDR3 spans 13 amino acids. Germline assignment: CDR1 MNHNS and CDR2 SASEGT. The chain's CDR3 is CASSEYRVSPLHF. The DNA of the CDR3 is TGTGCCAGCAGTGAATATAGGGTTTCACCCCTCCACTTT.

This clonotype occurred a few times. The rearrangement uses TRBV20-1 and TRBJ1-2, with D possibly TRBD1 on 5 matching bases. From germline, CDR1 is DFQATT and CDR2 SNEGSKA (reference sequence). The CDR3 runs 12 residues. The ends were cut back, 0 bases at V and 4 bases at J, with 6 bases in the middle. In DNA, the CDR3 is TGCAGTGCTAGAGATGGGGGCTATGGCTACACCTTC. It translates to CSARDGGYGYTF.

The gene calls are TRBV15 and TRBJ1-6; D not certain. Germline CDR1 and CDR2: LNHNV and YYDKDF (reference sequence). Trimming cost V 0 bases and J 6 bases, with 21 bases left between them. The CDR3 is 19 amino acids. CDR3 amino acids: CATSRDAPRRESLNSPLHF. CDR3 bases: TGTGCCACCAGCAGAGATGCCCCCCGAAGGGAGAGCCTTAATTCACCCCTCCACTTT.

This clonotype was detected a few times. This sequence joins TRBV5-1 and TRBJ2-5; D is possibly TRBD2 (6 bases). V was shortened by 0 bases and J by 5 bases, with 17 bases between the two germline ends. Germline V gene sequence: CDR1 SGHRS, CDR2 YFSETQ. This CDR3 spans 16 amino acids. In DNA form, the CDR3 reads TGCGCCAGCAGCTTGGGCTACGGAGGGGAGTCGGAGACCCAGTACTTC. The encoded protein is CASSLGYGGESETQYF.

This clonotype was counted ten times or more. This chain connects TRBV7-2 to TRBJ2-3, with 9 bases aligning to TRBD2. CDR3 length: 14 amino acids. In germline, CDR1 is SGHTA, CDR2 FQGNSA. V lost 5 bases and J lost 8; bases outside the gene matches: 8. The CDR3, as DNA: TGTGCCAGCAGCCTTCTCCCGGGACTAGCTACGCAGTATTTT. Residues: CASSLLPGLATQYF.

There are a few counts of this clonotype. The chain is built from TRBV15 and TRBJ1-6; TRBD1 agrees at 7 bases. J was trimmed by 0 bases and V by 5 bases; bases with no gene match: 7. Germline assignment: CDR1 LNHNV and CDR2 YYDKDF (reference sequence). This CDR3 has 17 residues. In DNA form, the CDR3 reads TGTGCCACCAGCCTAAGGAGGGACAGCTCCTATAATTCACCCCTCCACTTT. It specifies CATSLRRDSSYNSPLHF.

The CDR3 DNA reads as TGTGCCAGCCTCGATACCCGATGGGGGGCTCGAACAGATACGCAGTATTTT. It codes for CASLDTRWGARTDTQYF. The chain carries TRBV7-8 and TRBJ2-3; D might be TRBD1 or TRBD2, each matching 6 bases. The CDR3 contains 17 residues. The V end lost 8 bases, the J end lost 3 bases, and 24 bases lay between the germline ends. Germline CDR1 SGHVS, CDR2 FQNEAQ.

There are a few counts of this clonotype. V and J are TRBV5-1 and TRBJ1-1; 7 nucleotides line up with TRBD1. This CDR3 region has 15 residues. CDR1 SGHRS and CDR2 YFSETQ come from the germline V gene. The trim removed 7 bases at V and 4 bases at J, leaving 13 bases unmatched. CDR3 in DNA: TGCGCCAGCGGGGGGGACAGCAGTAAGAGCACTGAAGCTTTCTTT. It is translated as CASGGDSSKSTEAFF.

The sample holds a few counts of this clonotype. V is TRBV11-2 and J is TRBJ1-1, with 7 bases lining up with TRBD1. The CDR3 spans 14 residues. V shed 5 bases and J 1 base; nucleotides not matched to a gene: 4. The V gene's germline CDR1 is SGHAT and CDR2 FQNNGV. The CDR3 coding sequence is TGTGCCAGCAGCCAGGACAGGTGGAACACTGAAGCTTTCTTT. Its protein product is CASSQDRWNTEAFF. Full variable domain (missing parts from reference TRBV11-2 and TRBJ1-1): EAGVAQSPRYKIIEKRQSVAFWCNPISGHATLYWYQQILGQGPKLLIQFQNNGVVDDSQLPKDRFSAERLKGVDSTLKIQPAKLEDSAVYLCASSQDRWNTEAFFGQGTRLTVV.

The chain recombines TRBV6-6 with TRBJ1-4; a weak D match, TRBD1 (5 bases). The germline V gene encodes CDR1 MNHNY and CDR2 SVGAGI (reference sequence). This CDR3 comprises 14 residues. The V and J ends lost 5 bases and 8 bases respectively, with 15 bases between them. In DNA form, the CDR3 reads TGTGCCAGCAGTATCGGGGGGAGAGGGGAAAAACTGTTTTTT. Protein sequence: CASSIGGRGEKLFF.

In this sample, this clonotype turned up many times. V and J are TRBV7-2 and TRBJ2-7; weak D call: TRBD2 (5 bases). The V gene's germline CDR1 is SGHTA and CDR2 FQGNSA. V dropped 6 bases and J dropped 6 bases, with 24 bases sitting between them. This CDR3 has 16 residues. The CDR3, as DNA: TGTGCCAGCAGTCCCGAGCGGCAATCTCGGGTCTCCGAGCAGTACTTC. This sequence encodes CASSPERQSRVSEQYF.

The chain carries TRBV12-3 or TRBV12-4 and TRBJ2-3; D may correspond to TRBD1 or TRBD2 (7 bases each). Trimming stripped 4 bases from V and 3 bases from J, with 14 bases between. This CDR3 has 15 residues. CDR3 region: CASSSGGGWTDTQYF. CDR3 DNA sequence: TGTGCCAGCAGTTCAGGGGGGGGCTGGACAGATACGCAGTATTTT.

Here the CDR3 DNA reads TGTGCCAGCAGTTACGAGGAGGGGTGGGGCTCCTACAATGAGCAGTTCTTC. It yields the protein CASSYEEGWGSYNEQFF. The V gene is TRBV6-6, the J gene TRBJ2-1; D might be TRBD2 (6 bases). Trimming took 2 bases from V and 0 from J, leaving 14 bases between them. CDR3 size: 17 residues. CDR1 and CDR2 (germline): MNHNY, SVGAGI (reference sequence).

This clonotype turned up a few times. The chain joins TRBV6-5 to TRBJ2-3, with TRBD2 matching 7 bases. Germline CDR1 and CDR2: MNHEY and SVGAGI. With V trimmed by 5 bases and J by 1 base, 12 bases remained unmatched. This CDR3 is 17 amino acids long. In DNA, the CDR3 is TGTGCCAGCAGTCCCACCCGACTAAGCGGGGGCACAGATACGCAGTATTTT. Amino acids: CASSPTRLSGGTDTQYF.

The genes are TRBV12-3 or TRBV12-4 and TRBJ1-6, with 8 bases that match TRBD1. The CDR3 contains 14 residues. Germline trimming cut 7 bases from V and 11 bases from J; bases unmatched to any gene: 10. As DNA, the CDR3 is TGTGCCAGCACCCGCAGGGGGCTCGAACCACCCCTCCACTTT. Translation gives CASTRRGLEPPLHF.